The 19 T cell receptor beta chains below all came from one sample that was sequenced in a study of T cell responses to AZD1222 COVID-19 vaccine. TCRdb's table, derived via immunoSEQ multiplex PCR, lists solely in-frame clones and lacks some. The table has approximately 110,000 clones, roughly 88% seen once. Sequenced here: peripheral blood, sampled on day 0 of AZD1222 vaccination. The origin of the receptors is an adult in good health.

The chain joins TRBV6-2 or TRBV6-3 to TRBJ2-3, with D perhaps TRBD2 (6 bases). With 6 bases removed from V and 0 bases from J, the gap between germline ends came to 13 bases. This CDR3 contains 15 residues. In germline, CDR1 is MNHEY, CDR2 SVGEGT. The DNA of the CDR3 is TGTGCCAGCAGCCCTCGGCGGGGAAGCACAGATACGCAGTATTTT. It specifies CASSPRRGSTDTQYF.

This clone has only one observation. The chain couples TRBV24-1 to TRBJ2-1; D remains unclear. Germline V gives CDR1 KGHDR, CDR2 SFDVKD. This CDR3 is 12 amino acids long. V dropped 3 bases and J dropped 11 bases, with 10 bases sitting between them. DNA for the CDR3: TGTGCCACCAGTGATCCCCACACGAAGCAGTTCTTC. Its translation: CATSDPHTKQFF.

In DNA form, the CDR3 reads TGTGCCAGCAGCTTAGAGGAGGGGACCTATGGCTACACCTTC. Residues: CASSLEEGTYGYTF. This sequence joins TRBV11-2 and TRBJ1-2; D may be TRBD1 (5 bases). CDR1 and CDR2 (germline): SGHAT, FQNNGV. The CDR3 spans 14 residues. Trimming removed 0 bases at V and 4 bases at J, with 9 bases between.

This clone was seen only a few times. The rearrangement links TRBV12-3 or TRBV12-4 to TRBJ2-5; the D is unclear. CDR3 length equals 11 residues. Between the trimmed V and J ends, which lost 5 bases and 7 bases, there was a span of 8 bases. The DNA of the CDR3 is TGTGCCAGCAGTACCTTGTGGACCCAGTACTTC. This encodes CASSTLWTQYF.

This rearrangement joins TRBV9 to TRBJ2-1; possibly TRBD2 for D (6 bases). CDR3 length: 14 amino acids. V dropped 3 bases and J dropped 2 bases, with 9 bases sitting between them. Per the germline V gene, CDR1 is SGDLS and CDR2 is YYNGEE. This CDR3 is CASSASGPYNEQFF. The CDR3 coding sequence is TGTGCCAGCAGCGCCAGCGGGCCCTACAATGAGCAGTTCTTC.

This clone occurred once. The rearrangement joins TRBV27 to TRBJ2-1; 15 bases match TRBD2. CDR3 length: 19 amino acids. The ends lost 5 bases at V and 0 bases at J; junction bases unmatched: 8. CDR1 is MNHEY, CDR2 SMNVEV, per germline (reference sequence). CDR3 nucleotide sequence: TGTGCCAGCAGTCACCCGGGACTAGCGGGGGGTAGCTCCTACAATGAGCAGTTCTTC. Its translation is CASSHPGLAGGSSYNEQFF.

The rearrangement joins TRBV6-5 to TRBJ2-7; the D call may be TRBD1 or TRBD2 (6 bases each). The CDR3 runs 16 residues. CDR1 and CDR2 from the germline V gene are MNHEY and SVGAGI. V shed 0 bases and J shed 4 bases, with 16 bases lying between them. The CDR3 reads CASSYSGWGAPYEQYF. CDR3 DNA sequence: TGTGCCAGCAGTTACTCAGGGTGGGGGGCCCCTTACGAGCAGTACTTC.

The chain recombines TRBV12-3 or TRBV12-4 with TRBJ1-5; no firm D call. This CDR3 has 13 residues. Deletions cut 6 bases from V and 0 bases from J, with 6 bases between. The CDR3, as DNA: TGTGCCAGCAGCGGTAATAGCAATCAGCCCCAGCATTTT. Amino acids: CASSGNSNQPQHF.

The chain joins TRBV10-1 to TRBJ1-2; unclear D gene. The germline V gene encodes CDR1 WNHNN and CDR2 SYGVQD (reference sequence). Trimming removed 3 bases from V and 8 bases from J, with 13 bases in between. The CDR3 is 13 amino acids. The CDR3: CASSDTGSEGYTF. CDR3 DNA sequence: TGCGCCAGCAGTGATACCGGGAGCGAAGGCTACACCTTC.

The V and J genes are TRBV21-1 and TRBJ1-5; TRBD1, the D gene given by the table, was not confirmed from the DNA. TRBV21-1 is described as a pseudogene. The CDR3 contains 14 residues. The CDR3 DNA sequence: TGTGCCATACAGGGATTAGTAGTAGATCAGCCCCAGCATTTT. Encoded protein: CAIQGLVVDQPQHF.

The gene calls are TRBV10-3 and TRBJ1-5; 7 bases line up with TRBD1. The length of the CDR3 is 14 residues. Germline V gene lookup returns CDR1 ENHRY and CDR2 SYGVKD. V shed 3 bases, J shed 9 bases, and the junction held 8 bases outside the gene matches. The CDR3 spells CAISEDRAPGPQHF. The CDR3 DNA reads TGTGCCATCAGTGAAGACAGGGCCCCTGGGCCCCAGCATTTT.

This chain connects TRBV18 to TRBJ1-2; D may be TRBD1 (5 bases). The germline V gene encodes CDR1 KGHSH and CDR2 LQKENI. V lost 5 bases to trimming and J lost 5 bases, with 15 bases between them. The CDR3 spans 14 residues. The CDR3 spells CASSADQGGYGYTF. In DNA, the CDR3 is TGTGCCAGCTCAGCTGATCAGGGCGGATATGGCTACACCTTC.

The V and J genes are TRBV7-6 and TRBJ2-5; TRBD1 is a possible D gene (6 bases). The V and J ends lost 6 bases and 5 bases respectively, with 16 bases between them. Germline loops: CDR1 SGHVS, CDR2 FNYEAQ. The CDR3 is made up of 14 amino acids. The CDR3 nucleotides are TGTGCCAGCAGTAACAGGGTTGCGGCGGAGACCCAGTACTTC. It specifies CASSNRVAAETQYF.

J is TRBJ2-1 and V is TRBV9; no definite D call. The germline V and J ends were trimmed by 0 bases and 1 base, with 11 bases remaining between them. Germline CDR1 and CDR2: SGDLS and YYNGEE. The length of the CDR3 is 16 residues. In nucleotides, the CDR3 is TGTGCCAGCAGCGTAGGAAGGGCGATGTCCTACAATGAGCAGTTCTTC. It codes for CASSVGRAMSYNEQFF. Combining the CDR3 with reference TRBV9 and TRBJ2-1 gives the whole variable domain DSGVTQTPKHLITATGQRVTLRCSPRSGDLSVYWYQQSLDQGLQFLIQYYNGEERAKGNILERFSAQQFPDLHSELNLSSLELGDSALYFCASSVGRAMSYNEQFFGPGTRLTVL.

The table lists this clone with a count of one. At one boundary the junction diverges from the germline segment, which might be a read error. The chain is built from TRBV6-1 and TRBJ1-5, with D uncertain. Germline V gives CDR1 MNHNS, CDR2 SASEGT. The CDR3 runs 16 residues. The CDR3, as DNA: TGTGCCAGCAGTGAAAGGTATGCAGCAGTCGATCAGCCCCAGCACTTT. This codes for CASSERYAAVDQPQHF.

The chain joins TRBV6-2 or TRBV6-3 to TRBJ2-3; D is ambiguous. Germline V gene data show CDR1 as MNHEY and CDR2 as SVGEGT. Trimming stripped 0 bases from V and 2 bases from J, with 6 bases between. The CDR3 runs 14 residues. CDR3 region: CASSYSTDTDTQYF. In DNA, the CDR3 is TGTGCCAGCAGTTACTCGACCGACACAGATACGCAGTATTTT.

The table lists this clone with a count of one. The chain recombines TRBV18 with TRBJ2-3, with 11 bases matching TRBD2. Germline V lookup: CDR1 KGHSH, CDR2 LQKENI. The CDR3 totals 14 residues. V shed 6 bases, J shed 4 bases, and the junction held 3 bases outside the gene matches. The CDR3 DNA sequence: TGTGCCAGCTCGAGACTAGCGGGGTCAGATACGCAGTATTTT. This codes for CASSRLAGSDTQYF.

The rearrangement uses TRBV18 and TRBJ2-1, with D possibly TRBD1 on 6 matching bases. The CDR3 runs to 13 residues. The germline V and J ends were trimmed by 8 bases and 5 bases, with 13 bases remaining between them. Germline V gene sequence: CDR1 KGHSH, CDR2 LQKENI. For the CDR3, the DNA is TGTGCCAGCAAGACAGGCCTGGACAATGAGCAGTTCTTC. Amino acids: CASKTGLDNEQFF.

V usage is TRBV4-2 and J usage is TRBJ1-3, with unresolved D. The CDR3 spans 16 residues. V lost 1 base and J lost 0, with 10 bases in between. Germline V lookup: CDR1 LGHNA, CDR2 YNFKEQ. The DNA for the CDR3 is TGTGCCAGCAGCCAAGCGGGCAGGAGCTCTGGAAACACCATATATTTT. Translation: CASSQAGRSSGNTIYF.